The 5 T cell receptor beta chains presented below share a single source sample, sequenced in a study of T cells in Graves' hyperthyroidism and ophthalmopathy. Researchers amplified the TCR beta CDR3 regions from RNA transcripts. TCR CDR3 regions were first amplified by RT-PCR with HTBI primers. TCRdb recomputed calls from the multiplex PCR reads with MiXCR, one row per CDR3 protein. The repertoire has about 420,000 distinct CDR3 sequences, 15% to 18% of them found once; the top ten carry less than 15%. The sequencing sample was made of blood. The receptors originated from a woman aged 18-29 years with Graves' hyperthyroidism.

This clonotype has more than one count but fewer than ten. The chain joins TRBV28 to TRBJ2-5; TRBD1 might be the D (6 bases). This CDR3 is built from 14 residues. V lost 4 bases and J 4 bases, leaving 13 bases between the germline ends. Germline loops: CDR1 MDHEN, CDR2 SYDVKM. The CDR3 DNA reads TGTGCCAGCAGTTACAGGGCTCAGCCAGAGACCCAGTACTTC. This encodes CASSYRAQPETQYF.

For this clonotype: A read error is possible here, since a much larger clone lies one base away. The rearrangement joins TRBV6-1 to TRBJ1-5; TRBD1 might be the D (5 bases). This CDR3 has 14 residues. In germline, CDR1 is MNHNS, CDR2 SASEGT. V lost 7 bases, J lost 2 bases, and 12 bases lay in between. CDR3 DNA: TGTGCCAGCACAGAGTCGGGGGGCAATCAGCCCCAGCATTTT. The encoded protein is CASTESGGNQPQHF.

Notes on this clonotype: It may be a read error: a sequence one base away is much more abundant. The chain recombines TRBV28 with TRBJ1-2, with D unclear. V lost 6 bases to trimming and J lost 4 bases, with 15 bases between them. This CDR3 is built from 14 residues. The germline CDR1 and CDR2 sequences are MDHEN and SYDVKM. The CDR3 nucleotides are TGTGCCAGCAGCCGCCCGGGCAGAAGCTATGGCTACACCTTC. This translates into CASSRPGRSYGYTF.

The V call is TRBV5-4, the J call TRBJ2-3; possible D gene TRBD2, 6 bases. The CDR3 is 15 residues long. Germline values: CDR1 SGHNT, CDR2 YYREEE (reference sequence). V was cut by 2 bases and J by 6 bases, with 16 bases left in between. The CDR3 sequence is CASSLEKEGRDTQYF. The CDR3 DNA follows: TGTGCCAGCAGCTTAGAGAAGGAGGGACGGGATACGCAGTATTTT.

This clonotype has a count of ten or more. The gene calls are TRBV7-2 and TRBJ1-2, with 7 bases aligning to TRBD1. Losses at the gene ends were 5 bases for V and 5 bases for J; bases not matched to a gene: 14. Germline CDR1 SGHTA, CDR2 FQGNSA. This CDR3 contains 16 residues. CDR3 sequence reads: CASSQGGQGVGYGYTF. As DNA, the CDR3 is TGTGCCAGCAGCCAGGGGGGGCAGGGCGTCGGGTATGGCTACACCTTC.